This TCR beta chain stems from a study of cytomegalovirus exposure and HLA in healthy donors listed by TCRdb under 2017. Regarding the complete study: An earlier analysis of some 550 of the donors reported about 290 Gb of sequence data and around 120 million unique TCR beta sequences from about 179 million T cells. Around 300 gigabases of sequencing data and 70 million to 85 million unique TCR sequences were included in an early release covering 550 to 800 HLA-typed donors. To study patterns of TCR occurrence, a later analysis re-analyzed previously published TCR beta repertoires from 600 to 750 donors and added high-resolution HLA genotyping. Every discovery cohort repertoire had been produced on one sequencing platform. Among some 410 genotyped donors of the cohort, an average of roughly 240,000 unique TCR beta nucleotide sequences were sequenced per donor, 15% to 20% of them non-productive. The study aimed to test whether signatures of past pathogen exposure could be identified by cataloging public T cell receptors. Among the roughly 400 genotyped donors, approximately 82% belonged to the genetic ancestry cluster associated with self-reported Caucasian donors. An earlier analysis of approximately 630 of the donors applied high-throughput TCR beta sequencing to assess whether each TCR beta V gene segment acted as functional or pseudogenic. A handful of DR-DQ haplotypes were handled as single units for association and clustering because linkage in the cohort was strong. In a later genetic analysis, genome-wide SNP genotypes for about 65% of the roughly 670 donors were used, and that subset was treated as a discovery cohort. In addition to the first cohort of 666 subjects, a separate validation cohort of 100 to 150 different subjects was used. The study profiled the T cell repertoires of fewer than 850 subjects by immunosequencing and related them to cytomegalovirus serostatus. In the later analysis, no new phenotypic data were used to find candidate immune exposures; instead, reliance was placed on TCR beta sequences and their occurrence across donors. To predict cytomegalovirus infection status, the study brought together high-throughput TCR immunosequencing, statistical association of individual TCRs with disease status, and machine learning. The number of typed donors differed by locus: roughly 629-640 for A, B, C, DRB1 and DQB1; some 500 for DQA1; 606 for DPA1; and roughly 450 for DPB1. HLA typing included class I and class II loci at four-digit resolution. Donor age, sex, ethnicity and CMV serostatus were collected together with the repertoire data. Points the paper makes about the study in general: Linkage disequilibrium might explain the correlated functional status among segregating V segments, but an unknown experimental factor could not be excluded. A further reported finding was that TCR beta sequences accurately predicted the HLA-A and HLA-B alleles for most subjects in the first cohort. In a later analysis, most CMV-associated TCR beta chains were found to appear HLA-restricted, with HLA associations seemingly driven largely by CMV exposure. The 87-base-pair reads could not distinguish some IMGT-functional V segments, including TRBV6-2 and TRBV6-3, so those segments were excluded. The only immune exposure information available for the cohort was CMV serostatus. In a later genetic analysis, fewer N-insertions in productive TCRs were reported among donors in an Asian-associated ancestry cluster than the 666-donor mean. Because HLA typing was missing for some donors at each locus, association tests included only the typed subset. The classifier was reported to diagnose cytomegalovirus status with high specificity and sensitivity in both the original and validation cohorts. Presence/absence analyses assumed roughly uniform sequencing depth across donors, an assumption that may not hold. Most TCR sequences were observed very rarely across donors, whereas some public TCRs were present in many individuals. Seventeen rarely observed V segments, including chromosome 9 orphons, were excluded from the earlier analysis of about 600 of the donors because counts were too low. A later genetic analysis associated a missense DCLRE1C variant with V-gene and J-gene trimming of TCR beta chains, and an independent cohort replicated the association. In this cohort, only TCR beta chains were sequenced, and detectable features were limited by the absence of alpha or paired-chain data. It was suggested by the authors that the approach could potentially be generalized to other disease states and immunological phenotypes. Compared with equally common non-associated chains, HLA-associated TCR beta chains in a later analysis were more clonally expanded and had lower generation probabilities. In a later analysis, 16,951 TCR beta sequences were associated with specific HLA alleles at a false discovery rate of 0.05. When HLA alleles, especially DR and DQ, strongly co-occurred, attributing TCR associations to individual alleles was difficult. A later analysis found that TCR association rates varied across HLA loci, with DRB1 alleles showing the most associated TCRs and HLA-C alleles the fewest. In the study, about 150 TCR beta chains were listed as associated with cytomegalovirus. A later analysis reported that several top co-occurrence clusters appeared linked to parvovirus B19, influenza, CMV and Epstein-Barr virus. In vitro tests confirmed that three of the cytomegalovirus-associated TCR beta chains recognize cytomegalovirus antigens. An earlier analysis of approximately 540 of the donors showed that most TCR beta V segments appeared in productive rearrangements either about 87% or about 30% of the time, which broadly matched IMGT annotations. A group of highly shared sequence variants was considered likely to be a technical artifact of the sequencing pipeline.

The library was generated by the immunoSEQ multiplex PCR assay. The multiplex PCR relied on a mix of 60 forward primers for TCR Vbeta segments and 13 reverse primers for TCR Jbeta segments. The CDR3 region of rearranged TCR beta genes was amplified from genomic DNA with a multiplex PCR assay. The amplified TCR beta libraries were sequenced on the Illumina HiSeq System as 87-base-pair reads. The published analysis was carried out like this. Across the 700 or so repertoires, a later analysis counted approximately 83 million unique TCR beta chains, some 11 million of which were shared by at least two donors. To remove PCR and sequencing errors, raw reads were error-corrected and collapsed into unique sequences using a nearest-neighbor algorithm that merged closely related sequences. Alignment of CDR3 sequences to IMGT reference sequences was used to assign V, D and J gene segments. For a sequence to be retained, at least a six-nucleotide match to both a V gene segment and a J gene segment was required. Rearrangements were classified as productive when the CDR3 lacked stop codons and remained in frame with V and J, and all other rearrangements were classified as non-productive. Following IMGT convention, CDR3 was defined as the stretch from the second conserved V-encoded cysteine up to the conserved J-encoded phenylalanine. The earlier analysis of roughly 590 of the donors excluded any sequence lacking an unambiguous match to a single V gene segment. An earlier analysis of 587 of the donors called V segments functional above 56.7% productive rearrangements and segregating when the between-donor standard deviation exceeded 5%. A statistical classification framework was built to diagnose cytomegalovirus status from the catalog of TCR beta chain sequences. In a later analysis, V and J genes were assigned by comparing TCR nucleotide sequences against IMGT/GENE-DB human TR gene sequences. Using the TCRdist pipeline, a later analysis assigned CDR3 sequences along with most-parsimonious VDJ recombination scenarios. A later analysis defined each TCR beta chain by its CDR3 amino acid sequence plus V-gene family, and excluded reads lacking a unique V-gene family. To address suspected cross-contamination and a sequencing artifact, a later analysis removed 550 to 750 highly shared, low-generation-probability nucleotide sequences. For each public chain, a later analysis derived a clonal expansion index from normalized ranks of inferred template counts within each repertoire. In a later analysis, generation probabilities were computed using a VDJ recombination model fitted to out-of-frame rearrangements, and the results were checked against IGoR. In a later analysis, hypergeometric tests were used to score TCR-TCR, TCR-HLA and TCR-CMV co-occurrence, with a repertoire-size bias correction applied to TCR pairs. In a later analysis, false discovery rates were estimated by permuting HLA or CMV assignments 20 times. In a later analysis, co-occurring TCRs were grouped using DBSCAN, with TCRdist sequence similarity added in when clustering inside HLA-allele-positive subsets. For co-occurrence clustering, repertoires with fewer than 30,000 or more than 120,000 public chains were excluded, along with roughly 5 repertoires with anomalous nucleotide sharing. The source is immuneACCESS, and TCRdb retained only in-frame sequences with V and J called. Part of the clones is not carried over; for the studies checked, unresolved V genes explain less than half of this, and the remainder is unexplained. V and J calls and clone size are as listed in that table; D and trimming were resolved from the DNA. The sample table lists about 210,000 clones, more than 75% of them with a count of one. 12% to 15% of the sample rests with the top ten.

As for this clone: No cognate antigen has been identified for it. Base-call qualities are not available, and no considerably larger clone is one nucleotide away.

The germline V and J ends show losses of 3 bases and 3 bases respectively, and no gene match explains 11 bases of the junction. According to the germline V gene, CDR1 reads SGHNT and CDR2 reads YENEEA. Taken from cysteine to phenylalanine, the CDR3 has 17 residues. The sequence is cut down to CDR3 DNA, 51 bases in frame from base 1. The cohort comprised some 680 healthy bone marrow donors. All cohort members were sampled while nominally healthy, although unrecorded immune exposures were likely present. The donor was CMV seropositive and was included in the group of 250 to 300 seropositive cohort members. Every donor gave a peripheral blood sample, and the peripheral blood mononuclear cells from that sample were used for TCR beta sequencing. The Qiagen DNeasy Blood Extraction Kit was used to extract genomic DNA from the blood cell samples.

The receptor comes from a woman in her 30s in good health and CMV-seropositive. Specimen: PBMCs. The chain is made from TRBV11-3 and TRBJ2-7; 10 bases in between match TRBD1. The DNA sequence follows: TGTGCCAGCAGCTTCAAAAGGGGGACAGGGGATCGCTACGAGCAGTACTTC. It translates as CASSFKRGTGDRYEQYF.